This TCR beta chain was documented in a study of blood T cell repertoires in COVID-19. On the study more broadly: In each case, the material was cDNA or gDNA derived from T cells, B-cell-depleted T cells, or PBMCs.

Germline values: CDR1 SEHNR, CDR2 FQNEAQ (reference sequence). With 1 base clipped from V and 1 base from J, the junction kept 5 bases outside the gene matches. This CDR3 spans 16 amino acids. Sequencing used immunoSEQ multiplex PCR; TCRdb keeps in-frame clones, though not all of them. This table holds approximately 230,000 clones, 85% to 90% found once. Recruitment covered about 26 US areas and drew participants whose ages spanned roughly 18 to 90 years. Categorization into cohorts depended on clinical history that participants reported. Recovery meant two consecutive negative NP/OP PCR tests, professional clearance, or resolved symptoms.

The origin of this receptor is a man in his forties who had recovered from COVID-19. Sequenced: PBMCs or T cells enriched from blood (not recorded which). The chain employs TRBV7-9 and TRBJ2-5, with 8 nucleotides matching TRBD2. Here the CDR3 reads CASSLGSGGLQETQYF. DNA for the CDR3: TGTGCCAGCAGCTTAGGGTCGGGGGGGCTCCAAGAGACCCAGTACTTC.